The entry below describes one T cell receptor (beta chain). As originally analysed: Amplification of reference gene primers was used by the study to estimate nucleated cell counts. Libraries were prepared by immunoSEQ multiplex PCR; TCRdb keeps only in-frame clonotypes and omits some of them. V and J calls plus clone size are reproduced from that table; the DNA served to infer D and trimming. The sample consists of 100,000 to 150,000 clones, around four fifths of them appearing once. The CDR3 consists of 13 residues. Germline CDR1 and CDR2: SGHDT and YYEEEE. Trimming took 4 bases from V and 6 from J; bases not matched to a gene: 6. The data were taken from a study of blood T cell repertoires in COVID-19.

The chain uses TRBV5-6 and TRBJ2-5, with 7 bases lining up with TRBD2. Material: peripheral blood. The TCR was taken from a man older than 75 with active or convalescent COVID-19. The CDR3 loop is CASSAGEGKTQYF. The CDR3, as DNA: TGTGCCAGCAGCGCGGGGGAGGGGAAGACCCAGTACTTC.